This entry features one T cell receptor beta chain sequence. Antigen specificity is unknown. Relative to the germline gene, one junction end is altered; a read error may explain this. TCRdb fed the 5' RACE reads into MiXCR, producing one record per CDR3 protein. The table includes around 490,000 distinct CDR3 sequences, about 5.7% detected once. The data were taken from a study of CD8 T cells in ankylosing spondylitis. Findings of the study overall: A motif of 7 to 9 highly homologous TCR beta variants was seen as apparently characteristic of ankylosing spondylitis blood.

The clonotype was recovered from a male donor with ankylosing spondylitis. The specimen was blood, either unsorted or a sorted T cell fraction (not recorded which).

The CDR3 nucleotides are TGTGCTAGCAGCCTAATGGGGGGGGTGGAAGATACGCAGTATTTT. Amino acids: CASSLMGGVEDTQYF. V is TRBV7-7 and J is TRBJ2-3; 7 bases agree with TRBD2. The V gene's germline CDR1 is SSHAT and CDR2 FNYEAQ (reference sequence). The CDR3 is 15 residues long.